The clone carrying this T cell receptor beta chain has more than one count but fewer than ten. This sample is part of a study of cytomegalovirus exposure and HLA in healthy donors. 13 Jbeta primers and 60 Vbeta primers were used for the PCR. Measured with immunoSEQ multiplex PCR; TCRdb has only the in-frame clones, and not every one. This sample has approximately 100,000 clones, with approximately 80% found just once. Between the trimmed V and J ends, which lost 3 bases and 5 bases, there was a span of 7 bases. The CDR3 loop spans 13 amino acids. Germline CDR1 and CDR2: SNHLY and FYNNEI. Sequencing input: PBMCs. The clonotype comes from a woman aged 40 to 55 in good health and CMV-seronegative. The chain is built from TRBV2 and TRBJ2-2; possible D gene TRBD1, 5 bases. CDR3 sequence: CASSDQGTGELFF. For the CDR3, the DNA is TGTGCCAGCAGTGATCAGGGTACCGGGGAGCTGTTTTTT.